This T cell receptor (beta chain) was sequenced during a study of Ad26.COV2.S vaccination and SARS-CoV-2 variants. About the research overall: Ad26.COV2.S given intramuscularly, once or twice 56 days apart.

The sample's treatment: about 20 received Ad26.COV2.S at low or high dose, single or two shots; roughly five received placebo; per-sample allocation not given. Samples were taken on day 63 after the first vaccine or placebo injection. Using immunoSEQ multiplex PCR, the repertoire was profiled, and TCRdb retains in-frame clones only, with some absent. The data contain a few hundred thousand clones, roughly 88% of them singletons. V lost 1 base, J lost 6 bases, and 4 bases lay in between. CDR3 size: 13 residues. V and J are TRBV12-3 or TRBV12-4 and TRBJ1-6; no clear D. Sequencing used peripheral blood, obtained in a trial of Ad26.COV2.S vaccine versus placebo. The TCR sequence derives from a person aged 18-60 years who received the Ad26.COV2.S COVID-19 vaccine or a placebo. The CDR3 nucleotides are TGTGCCAGCAGTTTAGGGGGTAATTCACCCCTCCACTTT. Its protein is CASSLGGNSPLHF.